This T cell receptor (beta chain) is drawn from a study of follicular helper T cells after annual influenza vaccination. Method: immunoSEQ multiplex PCR; TCRdb's copy keeps in-frame clones and lacks some. The sample consists of thousands of clones, about four fifths of them appearing once. On this clone itself: Its specificity is unknown.

Indicated time point: 2015-2016 season, 7 days after influenza vaccination. Study-level points and caveats: Plasmablast frequency change correlated with clonality change in ICOS+CD38+ cTfh.

Trimming left V 3 bases short and J 0 bases short, with 10 bases between. Germline values: CDR1 SGDLS, CDR2 YYNGEE. The CDR3 is 15 amino acids. The material was CXCR5- memory CD4+ T cells sorted from blood, obtained 7 days after influenza vaccination. This receptor was taken from an adult who received the influenza vaccine. This rearrangement joins TRBV9 to TRBJ1-3; possibly TRBD1 for D (6 bases). CDR3 nucleotide sequence: TGTGCCAGCAGCGCTACAGGGAACTCTGGAAACACCATATATTTT. It is translated as CASSATGNSGNTIYF.